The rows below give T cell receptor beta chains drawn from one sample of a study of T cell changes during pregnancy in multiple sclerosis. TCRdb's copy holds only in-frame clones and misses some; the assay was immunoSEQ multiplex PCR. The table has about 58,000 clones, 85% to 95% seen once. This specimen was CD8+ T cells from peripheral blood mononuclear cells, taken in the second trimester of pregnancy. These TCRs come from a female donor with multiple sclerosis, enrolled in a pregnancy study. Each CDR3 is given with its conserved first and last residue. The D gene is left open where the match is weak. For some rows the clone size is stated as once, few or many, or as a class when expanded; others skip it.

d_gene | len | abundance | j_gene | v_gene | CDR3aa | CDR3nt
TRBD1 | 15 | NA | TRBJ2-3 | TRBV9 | CASSPWTGDTDTQYF | TGTGCCAGCAGCCCCTGGACAGGGGATACGGATACGCAGTATTTT
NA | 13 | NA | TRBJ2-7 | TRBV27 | CASSLSPGGEQYF | TGTGCCAGCAGTTTATCCCCCGGGGGCGAGCAGTACTTC
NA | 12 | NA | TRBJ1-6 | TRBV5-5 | CASSLANSPLHF | TGTGCCAGCAGCCTAGCAAATTCACCCCTCCACTTT
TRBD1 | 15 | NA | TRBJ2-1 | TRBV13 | CASSLGQGEYNEQFF | TGTGCCAGCAGCTTAGGACAGGGGGAATACAATGAGCAGTTCTTC
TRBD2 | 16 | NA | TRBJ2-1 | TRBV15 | CATSRGLAGGHNEQFF | TGTGCCACCAGCAGAGGGCTAGCGGGGGGGCACAATGAGCAGTTCTTC
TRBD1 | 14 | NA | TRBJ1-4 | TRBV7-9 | CASSETGGGEKLFF | TGTGCCAGCAGCGAGACAGGGGGCGGCGAAAAACTGTTTTTT
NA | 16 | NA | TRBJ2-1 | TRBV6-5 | CASSYSADSSYNEQFF | TGTGCCAGCAGTTATAGTGCCGACAGCTCCTACAATGAGCAGTTCTTC
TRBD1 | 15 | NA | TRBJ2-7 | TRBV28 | CASSRPMDRAAEQYF | TGTGCCAGCAGTCGTCCTATGGACAGGGCCGCCGAGCAGTACTTC
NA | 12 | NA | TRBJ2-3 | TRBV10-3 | CAIAQGRDTQYF | TGTGCCATAGCCCAGGGGAGAGATACGCAGTATTTT
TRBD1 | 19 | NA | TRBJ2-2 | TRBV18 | CASSPSSGQLPANTGELFF | TGTGCCAGCTCACCATCGTCGGGACAGCTCCCCGCGAACACCGGGGAGCTGTTTTTT
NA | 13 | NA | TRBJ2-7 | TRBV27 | CASSLQDSYEQYF | TGTGCCAGCAGTTTACAGGATTCCTACGAGCAGTACTTC
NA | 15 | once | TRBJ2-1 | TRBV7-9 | CASSPPTTGGNEQFF | TGTGCCAGCAGCCCACCGACGACAGGAGGAAATGAGCAGTTCTTC
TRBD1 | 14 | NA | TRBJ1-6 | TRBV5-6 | CASSPGTGNSPLHF | TGTGCCAGCAGCCCCGGGACAGGGAATTCACCCCTCCACTTT
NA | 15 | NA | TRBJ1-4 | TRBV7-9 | CATPRGGATNEKLFF | TGTGCCACCCCCCGGGGGGGGGCAACTAATGAAAAACTGTTTTTT
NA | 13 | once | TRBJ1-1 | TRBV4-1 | CASSQDGDTEAFF | TGCGCCAGCAGCCAAGACGGGGACACTGAAGCTTTCTTT
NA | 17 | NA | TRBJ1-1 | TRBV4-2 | CASSQARRGRGGTEAFF | TGTGCCAGCAGCCAAGCGAGGCGAGGGCGAGGGGGCACTGAAGCTTTCTTT
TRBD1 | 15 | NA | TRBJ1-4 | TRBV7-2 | CASSPPGGGVEKLFF | TGTGCCAGCAGCCCGCCAGGGGGCGGCGTTGAAAAACTGTTTTTT
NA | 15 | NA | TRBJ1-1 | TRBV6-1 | CASSEASGVVTEAFF | TGTGCCAGCAGTGAAGCCTCGGGGGTAGTAACTGAAGCTTTCTTT
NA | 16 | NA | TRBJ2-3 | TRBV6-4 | CASSDSRGGPTDTQYF | TGTGCCAGCAGTGACTCCCGTGGAGGGCCCACAGATACGCAGTATTTT
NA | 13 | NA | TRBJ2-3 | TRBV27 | CASSFLGTDTQYF | TGTGCCAGCAGTTTCTTAGGCACAGATACGCAGTATTTT
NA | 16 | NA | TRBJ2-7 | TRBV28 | CASSVTLVASSYEQYF | TGTGCCAGCAGTGTAACCCTAGTAGCAAGCTCCTACGAGCAGTACTTC
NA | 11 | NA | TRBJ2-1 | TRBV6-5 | CASSFTGEQFF | TGTGCCAGCAGTTTCACAGGGGAGCAGTTCTTC
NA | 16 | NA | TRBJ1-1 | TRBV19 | CASSSTKGGTNTEAFF | TGTGCCAGTAGTTCCACCAAGGGAGGGACGAACACTGAAGCTTTCTTT
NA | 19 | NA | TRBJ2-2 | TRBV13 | CASSLGWTGGPQRAGELFF | TGTGCCAGCAGCTTAGGTTGGACGGGGGGCCCCCAACGGGCCGGGGAGCTGTTTTTT
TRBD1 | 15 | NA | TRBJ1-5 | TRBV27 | CASSPGTGGNQPQHF | TGTGCCAGCAGCCCTGGGACAGGGGGCAATCAGCCCCAGCATTTT
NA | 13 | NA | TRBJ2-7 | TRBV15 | CATSPGAQYEQYF | TGTGCCACCAGCCCCGGAGCCCAATACGAGCAGTACTTC
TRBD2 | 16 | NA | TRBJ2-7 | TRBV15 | CATSIRTSGVSYEQYF | TGTGCCACCAGCATCCGGACTAGCGGGGTCTCCTACGAGCAGTACTTC
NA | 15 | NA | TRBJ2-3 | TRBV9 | CASSVVGGVTDTQYF | TGTGCCAGCAGCGTAGTTGGCGGGGTCACAGATACGCAGTATTTT
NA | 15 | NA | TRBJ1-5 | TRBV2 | CASWRGQGGNQPQHF | TGTGCCAGCTGGAGGGGCCAAGGGGGCAATCAGCCCCAGCATTTT
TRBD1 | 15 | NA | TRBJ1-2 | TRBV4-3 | CASSPDRGPNYGYTF | TGCGCCAGCAGCCCAGACAGGGGGCCTAACTATGGCTACACCTTC
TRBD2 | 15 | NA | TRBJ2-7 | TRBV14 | CASSHPGGSQYEQYF | TGTGCCAGCAGCCATCCGGGCGGGAGTCAATACGAGCAGTACTTC
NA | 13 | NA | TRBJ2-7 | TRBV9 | CASSGGAPYEQYF | TGTGCCAGCAGTGGAGGGGCTCCCTACGAGCAGTACTTC
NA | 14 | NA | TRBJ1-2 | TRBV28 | CAVYPLADYDGYTF | TGTGCCGTTTACCCGCTAGCAGATTATGATGGCTACACCTTC
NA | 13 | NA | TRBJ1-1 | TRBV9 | CASSVGAGTEAFF | TGTGCCAGCAGCGTGGGGGCCGGCACTGAAGCTTTCTTT
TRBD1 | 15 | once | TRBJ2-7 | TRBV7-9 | CASSLADRGPYEQYF | TGTGCCAGCAGCTTAGCGGACAGGGGCCCCTACGAGCAGTACTTC
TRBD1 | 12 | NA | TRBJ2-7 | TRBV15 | CATSTQGDEQYF | TGTGCCACCAGCACCCAGGGGGACGAGCAGTACTTC
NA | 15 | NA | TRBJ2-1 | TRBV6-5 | CASSYANPNYNEQFF | TGTGCCAGCAGTTACGCTAACCCAAACTACAATGAGCAGTTCTTC
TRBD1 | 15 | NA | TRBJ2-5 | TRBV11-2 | CASSYGQGAGETQYF | TGTGCCAGCAGCTACGGACAGGGGGCAGGAGAGACCCAGTACTTC
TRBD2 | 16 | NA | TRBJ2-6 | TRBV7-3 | CASSLLAGGGANVLTF | TGTGCCAGCAGCTTACTAGCGGGGGGTGGGGCCAACGTCCTGACTTTC
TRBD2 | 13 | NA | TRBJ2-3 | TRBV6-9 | CAIGTSTPDTQYF | TGTGCGATAGGGACTAGCACCCCAGATACGCAGTATTTT
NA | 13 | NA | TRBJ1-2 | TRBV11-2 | CASSLTENYGYTF | TGTGCCAGCAGCCTCACGGAGAACTATGGCTACACCTTC
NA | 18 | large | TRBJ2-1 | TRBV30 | CAWSVRWVRDGAYNEQFF | TGTGCCTGGAGTGTACGATGGGTGCGGGACGGAGCATACAATGAGCAGTTCTTC
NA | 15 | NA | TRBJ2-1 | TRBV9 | CASSVVGTLYNEQFF | TGTGCCAGCAGCGTAGTCGGGACTCTGTACAATGAGCAGTTCTTC
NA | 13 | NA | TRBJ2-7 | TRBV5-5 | CASSLEASYEQYF | TGTGCCAGCAGCTTGGAGGCTAGTTACGAGCAGTACTTC